The 28 T cell receptor beta chains presented below share a single source sample, sequenced in a study of response to subunit inactivated influenza vaccine. TCRdb reanalysed the RT-PCR reads using MiXCR and keeps one entry per CDR3 protein. The top ten clones hold 11% of a sample with 500,000 to 600,000 distinct CDR3 sequences, 12% to 15% of them seen once. The starting material was PBMCs from blood, obtained approximately 13 days after vaccination. Receptor source: a man aged 50 to 60 who received an inactivated influenza vaccine.

This clonotype was recorded at least ten times. The chain carries TRBV20-1 and TRBJ2-1, with D possibly called TRBD1 or TRBD2 (5 bases each). The CDR3 is 16 amino acids. CDR1 and CDR2 from the germline V gene are DFQATT and SNEGSKA (reference sequence). The germline V and J ends were trimmed by 5 bases and 6 bases, with 23 bases remaining between them. The CDR3 reads CSAAGVGRSGGNEQFF. The DNA for the CDR3 is TGCAGTGCTGCCGGCGTGGGGCGGAGTGGGGGCAATGAGCAGTTCTTC.

This chain uses TRBV3-1 with TRBJ2-1, with 9 bases that match TRBD2. Looked up from germline, CDR1 is LGHDT and CDR2 is YNNKEL (reference sequence). With V trimmed by 4 bases and J by 5 bases, 6 bases remained unmatched. The CDR3 consists of 15 residues. CDR3 coding DNA: TGTGCCAGCAGCCCCAGGAGCGGGGGGCACAATGAGCAGTTCTTC. Amino acid sequence: CASSPRSGGHNEQFF.

This clonotype was counted many times. The chain links TRBV7-2 to TRBJ1-5; D remains ambiguous. V dropped 3 bases and J dropped 4 bases, with 7 bases sitting between them. The CDR3 covers 13 residues. Germline assignment: CDR1 SGHTA and CDR2 FQGNSA. The CDR3 sequence: CASSLSGNQPQHF. The DNA of the CDR3 is TGTGCCAGCAGCTTGTCTGGGAATCAGCCCCAGCATTTT.

The CDR3 DNA follows: TGTGCCAGTAGTATCCGAGACTACGATTACAATGAGCAGTTCTTC. It translates to CASSIRDYDYNEQFF. This chain connects TRBV19 to TRBJ2-1; D is possibly TRBD2 (5 bases). The germline CDR1 and CDR2 sequences are LNHDA and SQIVND (reference sequence). V shed 3 bases and J shed 4 bases, with 13 bases lying between them. The CDR3 totals 15 residues.

As regards this clonotype: This may stem from a read error, because a much larger clone lies one nucleotide away. This chain's CDR3 is CASGTRGGSNEQYF. In DNA, the CDR3 is TGTGCCAGCGGTACCCGAGGGGGTTCAAACGAGCAGTACTTC. This rearrangement joins TRBV12-3 or TRBV12-4 to TRBJ2-7; possibly TRBD1 for D (6 bases). Trimming shortened V by 8 bases and J by 5 bases, and 19 bases separated the two germline ends. This CDR3 is 14 amino acids long.

This clonotype was seen a few times. The CDR3 sequence: CASSITAGTGDYEQYF. In DNA, the CDR3 is TGTGCCAGCTCAATTACCGCCGGGACAGGGGACTACGAGCAGTACTTC. V is TRBV18 and J is TRBJ2-7, with TRBD1 matching over 10 bases. The CDR3 is made up of 16 amino acids. Trimming cost V 5 bases and J 3 bases; bases outside gene matches: 10. Looked up from germline, CDR1 is KGHSH and CDR2 is LQKENI.

The chain recombines TRBV5-1 with TRBJ2-1, with 13 bases that match TRBD2. The CDR3 covers 19 residues. Germline values: CDR1 SGHRS, CDR2 YFSETQ. V lost 4 bases to trimming and J lost 5 bases; unmatched junction nucleotides: 15. In DNA form, the CDR3 reads TGCGCCAGCAGCGTAAACGTACCGGGACTAGCGGGACGCCACAATGAGCAGTTCTTC. Residues: CASSVNVPGLAGRHNEQFF.

The J gene is TRBJ2-1, the V gene TRBV7-9; 12 positions agree with TRBD2. The V gene's germline CDR1 is SEHNR and CDR2 FQNEAQ (reference sequence). The V and J ends lost 5 bases and 9 bases, in that order; junction bases with no gene match: 8. The CDR3 sequence is 15 residues long. The CDR3, as DNA: TGTGCCAGCAGCCGGACTAGCGGGATCGGTAGTGAGCAGTTCTTC. Translation gives CASSRTSGIGSEQFF.

V gene TRBV7-2 combines with J gene TRBJ2-1; no firm D call. The CDR3 consists of 13 residues. Germline CDR1 reads SGHTA; CDR2 reads FQGNSA. The germline V and J ends were trimmed by 6 bases and 8 bases, with 14 bases remaining between them. The CDR3 region is CASSRGPVDEQFF. In DNA form, the CDR3 reads TGTGCCAGCAGTCGTGGACCAGTAGATGAGCAGTTCTTC.

The rearrangement joins TRBV29-1 to TRBJ2-2; D is perhaps TRBD1 (5 bases). This CDR3 spans 14 amino acids. Trimming shortened V by 4 bases and J by 4 bases, and 13 bases separated the two germline ends. Germline V gene sequence: CDR1 SQVTM, CDR2 ANQGSEA. CDR3 in DNA: TGCAGCGTTGGCGGACATCCAGGCACCGGGGAGCTGTTTTTT. Its protein product is CSVGGHPGTGELFF.

The chain recombines TRBV19 with TRBJ2-1; D possibly corresponds to TRBD2 (5 bases). The germline V and J ends were trimmed by 5 bases and 3 bases, with 14 bases remaining between them. This CDR3 has 15 residues. Germline values: CDR1 LNHDA, CDR2 SQIVND (reference sequence). This CDR3 is CASSPAGVFYNEQFF. In nucleotides, the CDR3 is TGTGCCAGTAGTCCAGCCGGGGTCTTCTACAATGAGCAGTTCTTC. Variable domain in full (rest from reference TRBV19 and TRBJ2-1): DGGITQSPKYLFRKEGQNVTLSCEQNLNHDAMYWYRQDPGQGLRLIYYSQIVNDFQKGDIAEGYSVSREKKESFPLTVTSAQKNPTAFYLCASSPAGVFYNEQFFGPGTRLTVL.

The CDR3 DNA follows: TGTGCCATCAGGCGAGCGGGGGGATCCTACGAGCAGTACTTC. Translated: CAIRRAGGSYEQYF. The rearrangement joins TRBV10-3 to TRBJ2-7; TRBD2 matches 9 bases. Germline trimming cut 6 bases from V and 1 base from J; bases unmatched to any gene: 4. The CDR3 has 14 residues. The germline CDR1 and CDR2 sequences are ENHRY and SYGVKD.

This clonotype turned up a few times. The chain recombines TRBV7-2 with TRBJ1-2, with D hard to call. Germline loops: CDR1 SGHTA, CDR2 FQGNSA. The CDR3 loop spans 13 amino acids. Trimming left V 5 bases short and J 8 bases short, with 15 bases between. CDR3 bases: TGTGCCAGCAGCAGTGTCTACGGGTACGGCTACACCTTC. Its translation is CASSSVYGYGYTF.

The CDR3, as DNA: TGTGCCTGCTGGGGGGAGTCAGCGTCCGGGGAGCTGTTTTTT. It specifies CACWGESASGELFF. V is TRBV2 and J is TRBJ2-2, with a possible D match to TRBD2 (6 bases). From germline, CDR1 is SNHLY and CDR2 FYNNEI. The CDR3 is 14 residues long. Trimming left V 11 bases short and J 6 bases short, with 19 bases between.

The V gene is TRBV5-1, the J gene TRBJ2-2, with 7 bases matching TRBD1. The germline gives CDR1 SGHRS, CDR2 YFSETQ. CDR3 size: 16 residues. After removal of 3 bases from V and 0 bases from J, the junction contained 5 bases not matched to a gene. The CDR3 DNA is TGCGCCAGCAGCTCCACAGGGGCCTCGAACACCGGGGAGCTGTTTTTT. This sequence encodes CASSSTGASNTGELFF.

This clonotype was recorded a few times. The CDR3, as DNA: TGTGCCAGCAGCTTGACTAGCGCAAACACCGGGGAGCTGTTTTTT. This codes for CASSLTSANTGELFF. The V call is TRBV6-5, the J call TRBJ2-2; 8 nucleotides agree with TRBD2. CDR3 length: 15 amino acids. The V and J ends lost 6 bases and 2 bases, in that order; junction bases with no gene match: 5. Per the germline V gene, CDR1 is MNHEY and CDR2 is SVGAGI.

In this sample, this clonotype turned up many times. This rearrangement joins TRBV2 to TRBJ1-1; D ambiguous. Trimming removed 7 bases at V and 1 base at J, with 10 bases between. This CDR3 comprises 13 residues. From germline, CDR1 is SNHLY and CDR2 FYNNEI. The CDR3, as DNA: TGTGCCAGCAATGGCCAGCCGAACACTGAAGCTTTCTTT. Its protein is CASNGQPNTEAFF. The variable domain in full, with the rest retrieved from reference TRBV2 and TRBJ1-1, is EPEVTQTPSHQVTQMGQEVILRCVPISNHLYFYWYRQILGQKVEFLVSFYNNEISEKSEIFDDQFSVERPDGSNFTLKIRSTKLEDSAMYFCASNGQPNTEAFFGQGTRLTVV.

The chain joins TRBV7-9 to TRBJ2-5; 9 bases match TRBD2. This CDR3 comprises 15 residues. CDR1 SEHNR and CDR2 FQNEAQ come from the germline V gene (reference sequence). V lost 2 bases and J lost 3; bases outside the gene matches: 4. The CDR3, as DNA: TGTGCCAGCAGCTTACGGCTAGCGGGGAAAGAGACCCAGTACTTC. As protein: CASSLRLAGKETQYF.

This clonotype appeared a few times. The chain couples TRBV28 to TRBJ1-2; D gene uncertain. This CDR3 comprises 14 residues. The germline V and J ends were trimmed by 3 bases and 5 bases, with 13 bases remaining between them. Germline V CDR1 and CDR2: MDHEN, SYDVKM. The DNA of the CDR3 is TGTGCCAGCAGTTTCCCGCTAAGACGGTATGGCTACACCTTC. Translation: CASSFPLRRYGYTF.

The chain recombines TRBV28 with TRBJ2-7; 8 bases are shared with TRBD1. The CDR3 contains 15 residues. CDR1 is MDHEN and CDR2 is SYDVKM in the germline V gene. The V segment lost 5 bases and the J segment 4 bases; nucleotides outside the gene matches: 10. The CDR3 DNA follows: TGTGCCAGCAGTCCTATAGAAAACAGGGGGTACGAGCAGTACTTC. It specifies CASSPIENRGYEQYF.

This clonotype was seen a few times. The rearrangement joins TRBV5-1 to TRBJ2-5, with D perhaps matching TRBD1 (7 bases). This CDR3 has 16 amino acids. V lost 7 bases and J 4 bases, leaving 23 bases between the germline ends. The V gene's germline CDR1 is SGHRS and CDR2 YFSETQ. As DNA, the CDR3 is TGCGCCAGCCAACCAACAGGGGAGGTGGTCCGAGAGACCCAGTACTTC. Protein product: CASQPTGEVVRETQYF.

CDR3 in amino acids: CASSLYGSGGETQYF. The CDR3 bases are TGTGCCAGCAGCTTATACGGGAGCGGGGGAGAGACCCAGTACTTC. V is TRBV7-3 and J is TRBJ2-5, with 8 positions matching TRBD2. Unmatched junction bases numbered 6, after V lost 2 bases and J lost 4 bases. The V gene's germline CDR1 is SGHTA and CDR2 FQGTGA. This CDR3 comprises 15 residues.

The gene calls are TRBV7-9 and TRBJ1-1, with D unclear. Germline V gene lookup returns CDR1 SEHNR and CDR2 FQNEAQ (reference sequence). V was shortened by 9 bases and J by 1 base, with 12 bases between the two germline ends. The CDR3 has 13 residues. CDR3 DNA: TGTGCCAGTTTGAGGACGGAGAACACTGAAGCTTTCTTT. Protein: CASLRTENTEAFF.

This clonotype was counted many times. The chain has TRBV27 and TRBJ2-7, with 7 bases identical to TRBD1. The CDR3 is 13 amino acids. V lost 2 bases to trimming and J lost 6 bases; unmatched junction nucleotides: 4. The germline CDR1 and CDR2 sequences are MNHEY and SMNVEV (reference sequence). This CDR3 is CASSLNPGGEQYF. The CDR3 DNA is TGTGCCAGCAGTTTAAACCCAGGGGGCGAGCAGTACTTC.

This clonotype was seen just once. This sequence joins TRBV20-1 and TRBJ2-7; 9 bases map to TRBD2. CDR3 size: 14 residues. The germline V gene encodes CDR1 DFQATT and CDR2 SNEGSKA (reference sequence). Trimming cost V 6 bases and J 2 bases; bases outside gene matches: 8. The CDR3 protein is CSAHSRGGAYEQYF. DNA for the CDR3: TGCAGTGCCCACTCACGCGGGGGGGCCTACGAGCAGTACTTC.

This chain connects TRBV5-1 to TRBJ2-2; the D gene is possibly TRBD1 (5 bases). The CDR3 is 15 residues long. Trimming shortened V by 1 base and J by 5 bases, and 12 bases separated the two germline ends. Germline loops: CDR1 SGHRS, CDR2 YFSETQ. The CDR3 nucleotides are TGCGCCAGCAGCTTGTCTAGACAGAGTACCGGGGAGCTGTTTTTT. Amino acid sequence: CASSLSRQSTGELFF.

This clonotype was seen a handful of times. V and J are TRBV7-9 and TRBJ1-1, with D maybe TRBD1 (5 bases). This CDR3 region has 13 residues. V lost 1 base to trimming and J lost 7 bases, with 10 bases between them. Germline CDR1 SEHNR, CDR2 FQNEAQ (reference sequence). The CDR3 sequence: CASSLEGTGEAFF. The CDR3 DNA reads TGTGCCAGCAGCTTAGAAGGGACCGGTGAAGCTTTCTTT.

This clonotype has only a few counts. V gene TRBV20-1 combines with J gene TRBJ2-7; perhaps D is TRBD1 or TRBD2 (5 bases each). The CDR3 has 11 amino acids. Germline V lookup: CDR1 DFQATT, CDR2 SNEGSKA (reference sequence). The V gene lost 8 bases and the J gene lost 4 bases, with 12 bases spanning the gap. The CDR3 reads CSKGSVYEQYF. CDR3 bases: TGCAGTAAGGGGAGTGTTTACGAGCAGTACTTC.